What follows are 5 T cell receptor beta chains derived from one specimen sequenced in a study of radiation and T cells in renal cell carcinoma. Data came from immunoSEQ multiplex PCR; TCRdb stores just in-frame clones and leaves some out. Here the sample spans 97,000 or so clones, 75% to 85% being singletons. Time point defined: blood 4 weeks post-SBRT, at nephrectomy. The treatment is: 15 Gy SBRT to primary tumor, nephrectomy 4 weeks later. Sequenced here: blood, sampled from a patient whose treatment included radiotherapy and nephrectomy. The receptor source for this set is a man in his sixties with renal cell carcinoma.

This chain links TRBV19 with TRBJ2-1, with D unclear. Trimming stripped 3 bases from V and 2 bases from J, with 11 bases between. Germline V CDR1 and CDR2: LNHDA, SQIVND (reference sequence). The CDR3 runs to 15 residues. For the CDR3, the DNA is TGTGCCAGTAGTATCCGAACCAACCCCTACAATGAGCAGTTCTTC. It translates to CASSIRTNPYNEQFF.

The DNA of the CDR3 is TGTGCCAGCAGCTTGGAGCCGGCGGGTACGCAGTATTTT. Protein: CASSLEPAGTQYF. The chain is built from TRBV5-4 and TRBJ2-3, with D tentatively TRBD2 (5 bases). Trimming took off 0 bases at V and 8 bases at J, with 10 bases between the two ends. Germline CDR1 reads SGHNT; CDR2 reads YYREEE (reference sequence). This CDR3 contains 13 residues. The complete variable domain, with remaining parts taken from reference TRBV5-4 and TRBJ2-3, reads ETGVTQSPTHLIKTRGQQVTLRCSSQSGHNTVSWYQQALGQGPQFIFQYYREEENGRGNFPPRFSGLQFPNYSSELNVNALELDDSALYLCASSLEPAGTQYFGPGTRLTVL.

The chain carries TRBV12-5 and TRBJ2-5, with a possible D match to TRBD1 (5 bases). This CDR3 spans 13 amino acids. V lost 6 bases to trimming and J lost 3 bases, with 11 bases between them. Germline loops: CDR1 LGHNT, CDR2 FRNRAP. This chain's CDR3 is CASGPADKETQYF. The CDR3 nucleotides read TGTGCTAGTGGCCCCGCGGACAAAGAGACCCAGTACTTC.

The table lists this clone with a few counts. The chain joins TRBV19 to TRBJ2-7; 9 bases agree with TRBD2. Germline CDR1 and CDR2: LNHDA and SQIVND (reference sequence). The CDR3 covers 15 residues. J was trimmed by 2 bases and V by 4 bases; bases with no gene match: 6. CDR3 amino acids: CASSRRTSATYEQYF. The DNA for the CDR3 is TGTGCCAGTAGTAGACGGACTAGCGCCACCTACGAGCAGTACTTC.

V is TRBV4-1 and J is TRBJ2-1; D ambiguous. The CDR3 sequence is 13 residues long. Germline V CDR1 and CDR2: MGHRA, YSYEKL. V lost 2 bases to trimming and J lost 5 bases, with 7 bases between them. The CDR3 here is CASSQIGNNEQFF. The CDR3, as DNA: TGCGCCAGCAGCCAAATTGGTAACAATGAGCAGTTCTTC.